This TCR beta chain stems from a study of T cell changes during pregnancy in multiple sclerosis. Profiling relied on immunoSEQ multiplex PCR, and the TCRdb table lists in-frame clones only, not all of them. The repertoire holds around 100,000 clones, with approximately 90% as singletons. Between the trimmed V and J ends, which lost 3 bases and 2 bases, there was a span of 4 bases. Germline CDR1 and CDR2: SNHLY and FYNNEI. The CDR3 is made up of 12 amino acids. The chain couples TRBV2 to TRBJ1-1; D not resolved. Here the sequenced sample was peripheral blood, taken in the third trimester of pregnancy. The TCR sequence derives from a female donor with multiple sclerosis, enrolled in a pregnancy study. The CDR3 nucleotides read TGTGCCAGCAGTGATAGAAACACTGAAGCTTTCTTT. Residues: CASSDRNTEAFF.